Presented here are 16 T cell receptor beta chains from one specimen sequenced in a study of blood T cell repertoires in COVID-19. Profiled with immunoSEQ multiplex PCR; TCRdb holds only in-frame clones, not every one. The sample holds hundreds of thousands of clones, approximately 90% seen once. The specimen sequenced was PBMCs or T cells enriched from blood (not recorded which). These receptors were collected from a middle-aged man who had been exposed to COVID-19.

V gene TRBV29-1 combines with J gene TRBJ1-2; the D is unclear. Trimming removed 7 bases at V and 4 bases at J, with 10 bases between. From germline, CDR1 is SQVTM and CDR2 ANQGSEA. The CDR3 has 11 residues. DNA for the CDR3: TGCAGCGCTCGAGGGCCCTATGGCTACACCTTC. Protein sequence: CSARGPYGYTF.

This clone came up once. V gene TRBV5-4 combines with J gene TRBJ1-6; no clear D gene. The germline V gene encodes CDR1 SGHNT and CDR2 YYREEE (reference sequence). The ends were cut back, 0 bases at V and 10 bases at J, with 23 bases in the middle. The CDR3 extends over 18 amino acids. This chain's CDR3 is CASSLGAGTASSMSPLHF. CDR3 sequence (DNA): TGTGCCAGCAGCTTGGGGGCAGGAACTGCCTCGTCTATGTCACCCCTCCACTTT.

CDR3 loop: CASSDPQRTGNTIYF. The DNA for the CDR3 is TGTGCCAGCAGCGATCCTCAGAGGACTGGAAACACCATATATTTT. V usage is TRBV7-6 and J usage is TRBJ1-3, with unresolved D. This CDR3 spans 15 amino acids. Germline loops: CDR1 SGHVS, CDR2 FNYEAQ. Trimming cost V 5 bases and J 2 bases, with 13 bases left between them.

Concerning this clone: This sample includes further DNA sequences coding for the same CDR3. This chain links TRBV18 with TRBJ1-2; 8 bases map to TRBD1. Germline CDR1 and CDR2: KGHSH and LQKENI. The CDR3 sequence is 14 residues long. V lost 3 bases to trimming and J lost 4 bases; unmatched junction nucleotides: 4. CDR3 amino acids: CASSPGQDPYGYTF. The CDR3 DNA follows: TGTGCCAGCTCACCGGGACAGGACCCCTATGGCTACACCTTC.

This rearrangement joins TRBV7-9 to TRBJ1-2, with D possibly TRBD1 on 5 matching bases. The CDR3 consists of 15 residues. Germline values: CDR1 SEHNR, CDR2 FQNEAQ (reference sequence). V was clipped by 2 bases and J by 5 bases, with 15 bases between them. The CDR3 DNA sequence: TGTGCCAGCAGCTTAAACTACGACAGAGAGTATGGCTACACCTTC. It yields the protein CASSLNYDREYGYTF.

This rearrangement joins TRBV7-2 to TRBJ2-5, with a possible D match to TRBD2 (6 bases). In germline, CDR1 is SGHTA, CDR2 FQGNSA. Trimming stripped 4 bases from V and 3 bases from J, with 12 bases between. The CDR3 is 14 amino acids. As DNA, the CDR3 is TGTGCCAGCAGCTGGACTACGCTTAAAGAGACCCAGTACTTC. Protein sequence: CASSWTTLKETQYF.

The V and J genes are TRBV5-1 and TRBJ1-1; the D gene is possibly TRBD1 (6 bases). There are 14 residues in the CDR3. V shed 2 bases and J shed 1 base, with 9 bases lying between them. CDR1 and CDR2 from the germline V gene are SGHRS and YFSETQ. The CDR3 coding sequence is TGCGCCAGCAGCTTTGGACAGCCGAACACTGAAGCTTTCTTT. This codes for CASSFGQPNTEAFF.

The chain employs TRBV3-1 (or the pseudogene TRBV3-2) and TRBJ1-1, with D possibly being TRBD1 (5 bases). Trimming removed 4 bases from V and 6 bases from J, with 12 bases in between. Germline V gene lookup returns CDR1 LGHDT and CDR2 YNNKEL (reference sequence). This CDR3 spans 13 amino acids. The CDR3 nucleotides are TGTGCCAGCAGCCCTCATGGGGGGTCTGAAGCTTTCTTT. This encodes CASSPHGGSEAFF.

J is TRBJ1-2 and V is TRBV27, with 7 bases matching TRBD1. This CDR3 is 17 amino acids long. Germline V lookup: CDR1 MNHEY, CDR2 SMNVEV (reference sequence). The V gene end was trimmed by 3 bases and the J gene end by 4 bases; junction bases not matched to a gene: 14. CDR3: CASSLNRGPGMGYGYTF. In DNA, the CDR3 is TGTGCCAGCAGTTTGAACAGGGGTCCGGGTATGGGCTATGGCTACACCTTC.

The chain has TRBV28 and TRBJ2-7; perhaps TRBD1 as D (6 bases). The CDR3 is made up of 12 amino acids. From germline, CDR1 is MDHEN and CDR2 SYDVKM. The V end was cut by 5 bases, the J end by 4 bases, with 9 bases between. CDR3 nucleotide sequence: TGTGCCAGCAGTACTACAGGGTACGAGCAGTACGTC. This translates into CASSTTGYEQYV.

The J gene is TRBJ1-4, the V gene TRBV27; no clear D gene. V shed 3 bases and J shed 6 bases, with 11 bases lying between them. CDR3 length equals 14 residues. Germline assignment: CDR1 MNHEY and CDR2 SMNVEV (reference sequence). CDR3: CASSFLGEDEKLFF. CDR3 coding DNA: TGTGCCAGCAGTTTCCTCGGGGAAGATGAAAAACTGTTTTTT.

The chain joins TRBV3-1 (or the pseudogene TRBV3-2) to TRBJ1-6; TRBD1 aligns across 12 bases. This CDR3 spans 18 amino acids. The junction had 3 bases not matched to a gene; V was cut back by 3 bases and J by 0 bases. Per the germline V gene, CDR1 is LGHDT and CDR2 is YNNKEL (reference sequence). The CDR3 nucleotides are TGTGCCAGCAGCCAGGGACAGGGGGCGAGCTCCTATAATTCACCCCTCCACTTT. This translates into CASSQGQGASSYNSPLHF.

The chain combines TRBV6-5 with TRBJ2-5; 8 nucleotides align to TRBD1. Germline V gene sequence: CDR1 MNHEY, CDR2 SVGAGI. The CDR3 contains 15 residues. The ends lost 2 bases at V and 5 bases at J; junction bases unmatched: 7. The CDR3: CASSYVQGALETQYF. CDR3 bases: TGTGCCAGCAGTTACGTCCAGGGGGCTTTGGAGACCCAGTACTTC.

CDR3 in DNA: TGTGCCAGCAGCGTAGGCATGGGACTCATGAACACTGAAGCTTTCTTT. This codes for CASSVGMGLMNTEAFF. The chain recombines TRBV9 with TRBJ1-1; a possible D gene is TRBD1 (5 bases). CDR1 is SGDLS, CDR2 YYNGEE, per germline. V lost 0 bases, J lost 0 bases, and 12 bases lay in between. This CDR3 has 16 amino acids.

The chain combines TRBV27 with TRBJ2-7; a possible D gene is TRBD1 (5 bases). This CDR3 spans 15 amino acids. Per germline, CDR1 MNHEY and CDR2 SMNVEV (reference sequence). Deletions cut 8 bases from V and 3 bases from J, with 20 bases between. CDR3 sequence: CASRPSLTAHYEQYV. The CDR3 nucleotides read TGTGCCAGCCGACCTTCATTGACAGCTCACTACGAGCAGTACGTC.

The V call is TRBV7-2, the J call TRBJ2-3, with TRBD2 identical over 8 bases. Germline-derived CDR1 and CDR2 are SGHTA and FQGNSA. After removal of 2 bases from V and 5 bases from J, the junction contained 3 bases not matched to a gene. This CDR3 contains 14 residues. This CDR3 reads CASSLWREEDTQYF. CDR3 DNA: TGTGCCAGCAGCTTATGGCGGGAGGAAGATACGCAGTATTTT.